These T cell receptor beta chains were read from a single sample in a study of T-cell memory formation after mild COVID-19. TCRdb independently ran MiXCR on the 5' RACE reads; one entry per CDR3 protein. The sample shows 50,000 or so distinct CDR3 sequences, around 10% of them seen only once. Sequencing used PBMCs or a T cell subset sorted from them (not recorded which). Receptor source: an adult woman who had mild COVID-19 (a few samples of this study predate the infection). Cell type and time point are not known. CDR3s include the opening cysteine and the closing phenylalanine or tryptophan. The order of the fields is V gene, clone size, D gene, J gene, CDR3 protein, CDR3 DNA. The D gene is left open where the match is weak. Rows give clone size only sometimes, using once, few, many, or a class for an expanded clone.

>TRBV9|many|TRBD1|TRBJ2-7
CASSAGTGTYEQYF
TGTGCCAGCAGCGCTGGGACAGGGACCTACGAGCAGTACTTC
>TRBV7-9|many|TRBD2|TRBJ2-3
CASSSLTGTSGVTDTQYF
TGTGCCAGCAGCTCCCTCACCGGGACTAGCGGGGTCACAGATACGCAGTATTTT
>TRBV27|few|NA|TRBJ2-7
CASSLPGRDYEQYF
TGTGCCAGCAGTTTGCCCGGACGGGACTACGAGCAGTACTTC
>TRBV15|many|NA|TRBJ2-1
CATSGFQLVNEQFF
TGTGCCACCAGCGGCTTTCAACTAGTGAATGAGCAGTTCTTC
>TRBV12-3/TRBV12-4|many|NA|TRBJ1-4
CASSLQGAFEKLFF
TGTGCCAGCAGTTTACAGGGAGCTTTTGAAAAACTGTTTTTT
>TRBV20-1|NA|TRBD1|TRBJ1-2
CSARTRQGVGYGYTF
TGCAGTGCTAGGACCCGACAGGGAGTGGGCTATGGCTACACCTTC
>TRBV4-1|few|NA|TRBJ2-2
CASSQAGLPGELFF
TGCGCCAGCAGCCAAGCAGGGCTGCCCGGGGAGCTGTTTTTT
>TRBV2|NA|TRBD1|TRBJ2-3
CASSFTGADTQYF
TGTGCCAGCAGTTTCACAGGGGCCGATACGCAGTATTTT
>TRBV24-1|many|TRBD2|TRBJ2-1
CATSDTGRAKEQFF
TGTGCCACCAGTGATACCGGGAGGGCCAAGGAGCAGTTCTTC
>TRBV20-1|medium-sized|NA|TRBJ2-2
CSAREAGELFF
TGCAGTGCTAGAGAAGCCGGGGAGCTGTTTTTT
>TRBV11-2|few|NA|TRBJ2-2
CASSFGTAVTGELFF
TGTGCCAGCAGCTTCGGCACGGCGGTCACCGGGGAGCTGTTTTTT
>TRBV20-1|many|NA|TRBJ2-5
CSARDFTQETQYF
TGCAGTGCTAGGGACTTCACCCAAGAGACCCAGTACTTC
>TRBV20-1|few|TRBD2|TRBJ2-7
CSARDAGLAGFSEQYF
TGCAGTGCTAGAGATGCGGGACTAGCGGGGTTTAGCGAGCAGTACTTC
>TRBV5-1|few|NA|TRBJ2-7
CASSLASTPYEQYF
TGCGCCAGCAGCTTGGCCTCGACCCCCTACGAGCAGTACTTC
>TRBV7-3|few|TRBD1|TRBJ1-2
CASSSTGEKNYGYTF
TGTGCCAGCAGCTCGACAGGGGAAAAAAACTATGGCTACACCTTC
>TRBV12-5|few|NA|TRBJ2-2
CASGLVGTGELFF
TGTGCTAGTGGTTTGGTAGGGACCGGGGAGCTGTTTTTT
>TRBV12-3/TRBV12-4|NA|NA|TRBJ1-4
CASRGTFNEKLFF
TGTGCCAGCAGGGGGACCTTTAATGAAAAACTGTTTTTT
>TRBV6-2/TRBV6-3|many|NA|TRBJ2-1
CASSAGELLNEQFF
TGTGCCAGCAGTGCAGGGGAACTTCTTAATGAGCAGTTCTTC
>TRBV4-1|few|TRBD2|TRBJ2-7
CASSQGTSGIYEQYF
TGCGCCAGCAGCCAGGGGACTAGCGGGATTTACGAGCAGTACTTC
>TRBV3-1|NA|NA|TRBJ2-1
CASSPREVRSYNEQFF
TGTGCCAGCAGCCCAAGGGAAGTTAGGTCCTACAATGAGCAGTTCTTC
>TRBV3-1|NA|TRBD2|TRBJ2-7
CASSLAGGHYEQYF
TGTGCCAGCAGCCTAGCGGGGGGACACTACGAGCAGTACTTC
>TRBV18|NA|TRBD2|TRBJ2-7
CASSPGTSGYEQYF
TGTGCCAGCTCACCGGGGACTAGCGGCTACGAGCAGTACTTC